This passage covers 30 T cell receptor beta chains from one sample sequenced in a study of blood T cells in healthy people across ages. A second PCR of roughly 7 to 11 cycles used a sample-barcoded 5' primer and a J-beta primer mix. MiXCR, applied by TCRdb to the 5' RACE reads, yields one record per CDR3 protein. Of around 970,000 distinct CDR3 sequences listed, about 51% are singletons. The sequencing sample was made of blood. The receptors stem from a woman aged 55-70 years in good health.

This clonotype was detected a few times. The rearrangement links TRBV4-3 to TRBJ2-5; the D gene is possibly TRBD2 (5 bases). The germline CDR1 and CDR2 sequences are LGHNA and YSLEER. V lost 0 bases to trimming and J lost 7 bases, with 15 bases between them. The CDR3 has 15 amino acids. CDR3 in DNA: TGCGCCAGCAGCCAAGATCGGACGGACTCATGGACCCAGTACTTC. This translates into CASSQDRTDSWTQYF.

A note on this clonotype: An end of the junction does not agree with germline; a read error may underlie this. The chain is built from TRBV28 and TRBJ2-1; tentatively, D is TRBD2 (5 bases). The CDR3 sequence is 13 residues long. CDR1 and CDR2 from the germline V gene are MDHEN and SYDVKM. Here the CDR3 DNA reads TGTGCCAGCTCAGGCGGGTCCTACAGTGAGCAGTTCTTC. This sequence encodes CASSGGSYSEQFF. The entire variable domain, with the rest obtained from reference TRBV28 and TRBJ2-1, is as follows: DVKVTQSSRYLVKRTGEKVFLECVQDMDHENMFWYRQDPGLGLRLIYFSYDVKMKEKGDIPEGYSVSREKKERFSLILESASTNQTSMYLCASSGGSYSEQFFGPGTRLTVL.

This chain links TRBV20-1 with TRBJ1-4, with D perhaps matching TRBD1 (5 bases). V shed 4 bases and J shed 8 bases, with 11 bases lying between them. Germline CDR1 is DFQATT and CDR2 is SNEGSKA (reference sequence). CDR3 length: 12 residues. DNA of the CDR3: TGCAGTGCTACGGGACGGGTGGAAAAACTGTTTTTT. Translated, it gives CSATGRVEKLFF.

This clonotype was seen a single time. The V call is TRBV20-1, the J call TRBJ2-1; D not resolved. The CDR3 sequence is 13 residues long. Germline CDR1 is DFQATT and CDR2 is SNEGSKA (reference sequence). Trimming pared 0 bases from V and 4 bases from J, leaving 7 bases between. The CDR3 bases are TGCAGTGCTAGAGATCCAGAATACAATGAGCAGTTCTTC. Translating it yields CSARDPEYNEQFF.

The table lists this clonotype with a few counts. The chain joins TRBV15 to TRBJ1-1; D ambiguous. The germline CDR1 and CDR2 sequences are LNHNV and YYDKDF (reference sequence). The CDR3 spans 14 residues. V lost 0 bases and J lost 3, with 8 bases in between. The CDR3 here is CATSRDKVDTEAFF. As DNA, the CDR3 is TGTGCCACCAGCAGAGATAAGGTAGACACTGAAGCTTTCTTT. The whole variable domain, remainder taken from reference TRBV15 and TRBJ1-1, is DAMVIQNPRYQVTQFGKPVTLSCSQTLNHNVMYWYQQKSSQAPKLLFHYYDKDFNNEADTPDNFQSRRPNTSFCFLDIRSPGLGDTAMYLCATSRDKVDTEAFFGQGTRLTVV.

The V gene is TRBV28, the J gene TRBJ2-4; TRBD1 agrees at 7 bases. Gene TRBJ2-7 matches the end of the DNA better, so the J call may be wrong. Germline V CDR1 and CDR2: MDHEN, SYDVKM. The CDR3 covers 15 residues. The CDR3 is CASRSTGAHFDEQYF. CDR3 DNA sequence: TGTGCCAGCAGATCCACAGGGGCCCACTTCGACGAGCAGTACTTC.

This clonotype has more than one count but fewer than ten. This sequence joins TRBV10-3 and TRBJ2-5, with TRBD2 identical over 9 bases. Germline assignment: CDR1 ENHRY and CDR2 SYGVKD. Unmatched junction bases numbered 3, after V lost 6 bases and J lost 4 bases. The CDR3 has 13 amino acids. This CDR3 is CAIRAGGGETQYF. The DNA for the CDR3 is TGTGCCATCAGAGCGGGGGGTGGAGAGACCCAGTACTTC.

V usage is TRBV7-6 and J usage is TRBJ1-1, with no clear D. In germline, CDR1 is SGHVS, CDR2 FNYEAQ. Trimming removed 1 base from V and 3 bases from J, with 12 bases in between. CDR3 length: 15 amino acids. CDR3: CASSLEAGGYTEAFF. The CDR3 bases are TGTGCCAGCAGCTTAGAGGCAGGCGGATACACTGAAGCTTTCTTT.

V usage is TRBV5-1 and J usage is TRBJ2-1; no reliable D call. CDR3 length: 14 residues. CDR1 and CDR2 (germline): SGHRS, YFSETQ. Trimming removed 0 bases at V and 7 bases at J, with 11 bases between. CDR3 nucleotides: TGCGCCAGCAGCTTGGAGGTGGAGCATAATGAGCAGTTCTTC. Residues: CASSLEVEHNEQFF. Variable domain in full (rest from reference TRBV5-1 and TRBJ2-1): KAGVTQTPRYLIKTRGQQVTLSCSPISGHRSVSWYQQTPGQGLQFLFEYFSETQRNKGNFPGRFSGRQFSNSRSEMNVSTLELGDSALYLCASSLEVEHNEQFFGPGTRLTVL.

This clonotype was found a few times. This chain links TRBV2 with TRBJ1-5; 8 bases align to TRBD1. The CDR3 totals 14 residues. The V segment lost 6 bases and the J segment 1 base; nucleotides outside the gene matches: 2. In germline, CDR1 is SNHLY, CDR2 FYNNEI. This CDR3 reads CASRTGGSNQPQHF. The CDR3 DNA reads as TGTGCCAGCAGAACAGGGGGGAGCAATCAGCCCCAGCATTTT.

The V gene is TRBV28, the J gene TRBJ2-3; D remains ambiguous. Germline CDR1 reads MDHEN; CDR2 reads SYDVKM. The CDR3 has 17 amino acids. V was clipped by 1 base and J by 0 bases, with 14 bases between them. The CDR3 region is CASSLSWTVTSTDTQYF. DNA of the CDR3: TGTGCCAGCAGTTTATCCTGGACCGTGACTAGCACAGATACGCAGTATTTT.

The rearrangement uses TRBV7-9 and TRBJ1-4; D possibly corresponds to TRBD1 (5 bases). The CDR3 has 13 amino acids. Germline assignment: CDR1 SEHNR and CDR2 FQNEAQ (reference sequence). The V gene lost 5 bases and the J gene lost 10 bases, with 14 bases spanning the gap. Here the CDR3 DNA reads TGTGCCAGCAGCCCTTGGCGGGGGGGAAAACTGTTTTTT. It codes for CASSPWRGGKLFF.

The chain uses TRBV5-1 and TRBJ2-5; D may be TRBD1 (5 bases). Gene TRBJ2-7 matches the end of the DNA better, so the J call may be wrong. The germline V gene encodes CDR1 SGHRS and CDR2 YFSETQ. CDR3 size: 14 residues. The CDR3 here is CASSLEGAVYEQYF. The DNA of the CDR3 is TGCGCCAGCAGCTTGGAAGGGGCAGTTTACGAGCAGTACTTC.

This rearrangement joins TRBV13 to TRBJ1-2; 7 nucleotides align to TRBD1. Trimming at V came to 5 bases and at J to 7 bases, leaving 10 bases not matched to a gene. This CDR3 has 14 amino acids. CDR1 and CDR2 (germline): PRHDT, FYEKMQ (reference sequence). The CDR3 DNA sequence: TGTGCCAGCAGCACCCGTGACAGGGTGGCTGGCTACACCTTC. Amino acids: CASSTRDRVAGYTF.

Comment on this clonotype: This may come from a read error, since a much larger clone is one base off. The chain uses TRBV27 and TRBJ2-1, with D perhaps TRBD2 (6 bases). Germline lookup yields CDR1 MNHEY and CDR2 SMNVEV (reference sequence). The CDR3 contains 15 residues. V was trimmed by 3 bases and J by 4 bases, leaving 13 bases between them. DNA for the CDR3: TGTGCCAGCAGTTTCAGGGCGGGACTGTACAATGAGCAGTTCTTC. Protein product: CASSFRAGLYNEQFF.

Remarks on this clonotype: This could be a read error, since a much larger clone is one nucleotide away. The V and J genes are TRBV29-1 and TRBJ2-2; 10 nucleotides line up with TRBD2. The germline CDR1 and CDR2 sequences are SQVTM and ANQGSEA. The CDR3 is 14 residues long. The CDR3 sequence: CSVHSGGNAGELFF. CDR3 nucleotide sequence: TGCAGCGTTCATAGCGGGGGGAACGCCGGGGAGCTGTTTTTT.

This sequence joins TRBV12-3 or TRBV12-4 and TRBJ2-3, with D hard to call. Trimming stripped 6 bases from V and 7 bases from J, with 14 bases between. The CDR3 has 13 amino acids. CDR3 nucleotide sequence: TGTGCCAGCAGATTCCGGGTCTTAAATACGCAGTATTTT. Amino acids: CASRFRVLNTQYF.

The V gene is TRBV11-3, the J gene TRBJ2-1; no clear D gene. Germline lookup yields CDR1 SGHNT and CDR2 YENEEA. The CDR3 consists of 13 residues. Trimming cost V 1 base and J 5 bases, with 6 bases left between them. The CDR3 DNA reads as TGTGCCAGCAGCTTAGCGGAGAACAATGAGCAGTTCTTC. This sequence encodes CASSLAENNEQFF.

J is TRBJ2-7 and V is TRBV20-1; D possibly matches TRBD1 or TRBD2 (6 bases each). This CDR3 comprises 14 residues. V shed 0 bases and J shed 5 bases, with 14 bases lying between them. CDR1 and CDR2 (germline): DFQATT, SNEGSKA (reference sequence). The CDR3 coding sequence is TGCAGTGCTAGAGATCCGGACGGGGGCCACGAGCAGTACTTC. Translation gives CSARDPDGGHEQYF.

The chain joins TRBV28 to TRBJ1-5, with D possibly TRBD1 on 6 matching bases. CDR1 is MDHEN and CDR2 is SYDVKM in the germline V gene. The CDR3 is 14 amino acids. V lost 10 bases and J 6 bases, leaving 19 bases between the germline ends. In DNA, the CDR3 is TGTGCCATCTTACCACAGGGAAGGGGTCAGCCCCAGCATTTT. It translates to CAILPQGRGQPQHF.

The chain is built from TRBV2 and TRBJ2-7; D is ambiguous. Germline assignment: CDR1 SNHLY and CDR2 FYNNEI. V dropped 0 bases and J dropped 1 base, with 7 bases sitting between them. The CDR3 has 14 residues. CDR3 residues: CASSEALDSYEQYF. The CDR3 DNA follows: TGTGCCAGCAGTGAAGCGCTAGATTCCTACGAGCAGTACTTC.

The genes are TRBV25-1 and TRBJ2-3; the D is unclear. CDR1 and CDR2 from the germline V gene are MGHDK and SYGVNS. The CDR3 is 14 amino acids. V dropped 4 bases and J dropped 1 base, with 9 bases sitting between them. The CDR3 here is CASSALYGTDTQYF. CDR3 nucleotides: TGTGCCAGCAGTGCCCTGTATGGCACAGATACGCAGTATTTT.

The chain employs TRBV7-9 and TRBJ1-4; 7 bases are shared with TRBD1. J gave up 2 bases and V 5 bases, and 5 bases lay outside the gene matches. The CDR3 has 15 residues. CDR1 is SEHNR, CDR2 FQNEAQ, per germline (reference sequence). The CDR3 region has the DNA TGTGCCAGCAGCCACCGACAGGGTACTAATGAAAAACTGTTTTTT. This encodes CASSHRQGTNEKLFF.

As concerns this clonotype: Germline and junction disagree at one end, which may indicate a read error. The chain carries TRBV20-1 and TRBJ2-6; the match to TRBD1 covers 7 bases. From germline, CDR1 is DFQATT and CDR2 SNEGSKA (reference sequence). This CDR3 is built from 15 residues. This CDR3 is CSAPQGGTGTNILTF. In DNA form, the CDR3 reads TGCAGTGCTCCTCAAGGGGGCACCGGGACCAACATCCTGACTTTC.

Only a few counts were recorded for this clonotype. The chain links TRBV15 to TRBJ1-1; no reliable D call. Germline loops: CDR1 LNHNV, CDR2 YYDKDF (reference sequence). CDR3 length: 16 residues. The V gene lost 1 base and the J gene lost 0 bases, with 12 bases spanning the gap. CDR3 nucleotide sequence: TGTGCCACCAGCAGAGGTGGTTGGGGATTGAACACTGAAGCTTTCTTT. Translated: CATSRGGWGLNTEAFF.

The chain couples TRBV20-1 to TRBJ2-2; 15 bases match TRBD2. Trimming at V came to 6 bases and at J to 2 bases, leaving 10 bases not matched to a gene. This CDR3 spans 18 amino acids. The germline gives CDR1 DFQATT, CDR2 SNEGSKA (reference sequence). The CDR3 coding sequence is TGCAGTGCAAAGGGACTAGCGGGGGGAGGGGCAAACACCGGGGAGCTGTTTTTT. It codes for CSAKGLAGGGANTGELFF.

J is TRBJ2-6 and V is TRBV27; D uncertain. The CDR3 is 16 residues long. Trimming stripped 0 bases from V and 0 bases from J, with 6 bases between. CDR1 and CDR2 (germline): MNHEY, SMNVEV (reference sequence). The CDR3 region has the DNA TGTGCCAGCAGTTTATCTCCCGTCTCTGGGGCCAACGTCCTGACTTTC. This gives the protein CASSLSPVSGANVLTF.

The V call is TRBV20-1, the J call TRBJ2-7, with 8 bases aligning to TRBD2. This CDR3 has 15 amino acids. Germline V CDR1 and CDR2: DFQATT, SNEGSKA (reference sequence). V shed 3 bases, J shed 2 bases, and the junction held 9 bases outside the gene matches. The CDR3 is CSASMALAGTYEQYF. As DNA, the CDR3 is TGCAGTGCTAGTATGGCGCTAGCGGGCACCTACGAGCAGTACTTC.

The chain carries TRBV7-2 and TRBJ2-7; the D call may be TRBD1 or TRBD2 (5 bases each). V dropped 5 bases and J dropped 4 bases, with 21 bases sitting between them. The CDR3 covers 16 residues. The germline V gene encodes CDR1 SGHTA and CDR2 FQGNSA. The CDR3 DNA is TGTGCCAGCAGCCCGACCGGGGCTAGCCTTTCTTACGAGCAGTACTTC. Its protein is CASSPTGASLSYEQYF.

This clonotype was detected only once. V usage is TRBV11-3 and J usage is TRBJ2-1, with TRBD1 as a possible D gene (5 bases). Germline values: CDR1 SGHNT, CDR2 YENEEA. V lost 5 bases and J 5 bases, leaving 7 bases between the germline ends. This CDR3 contains 12 residues. The CDR3 bases are TGTGCCAGCAGCCCGGACAACAATGAGCAGTTCTTC. It encodes CASSPDNNEQFF.